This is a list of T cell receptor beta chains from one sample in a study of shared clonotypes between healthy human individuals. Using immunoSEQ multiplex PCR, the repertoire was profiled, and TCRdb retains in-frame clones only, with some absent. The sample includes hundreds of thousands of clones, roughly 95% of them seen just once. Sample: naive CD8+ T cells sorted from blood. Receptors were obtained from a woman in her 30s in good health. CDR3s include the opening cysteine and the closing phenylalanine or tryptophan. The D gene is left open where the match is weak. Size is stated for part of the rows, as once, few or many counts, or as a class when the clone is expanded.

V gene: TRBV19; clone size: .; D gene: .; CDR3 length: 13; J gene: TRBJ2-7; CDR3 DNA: TGTGCCAGTAGTTTTACCCTACTCGACGAGCAGTACTTC; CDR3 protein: CASSFTLLDEQYF
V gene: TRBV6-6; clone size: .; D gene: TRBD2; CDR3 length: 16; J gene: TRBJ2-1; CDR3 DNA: TGTGCCAGCAGTTACTCGACGCTAGCGGGACACAATGAGCAGTTCTTC; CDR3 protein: CASSYSTLAGHNEQFF
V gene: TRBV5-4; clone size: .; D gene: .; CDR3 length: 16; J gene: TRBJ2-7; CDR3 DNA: TGTGCCAGCAGCTTGGCCTGGGGGGTCCAAACCTACGAGCAGTACTTC; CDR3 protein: CASSLAWGVQTYEQYF
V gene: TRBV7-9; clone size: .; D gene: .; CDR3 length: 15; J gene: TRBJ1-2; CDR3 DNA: TGTGCCAGCAGCTTTCGTGACAGAGGGTACTATGGCTACACCTTC; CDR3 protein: CASSFRDRGYYGYTF
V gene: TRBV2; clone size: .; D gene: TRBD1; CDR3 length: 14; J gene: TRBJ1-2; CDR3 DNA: TGTGCCAGCAGGGGGACAGGGGTGATCTATGGCTACACCTTC; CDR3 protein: CASRGTGVIYGYTF
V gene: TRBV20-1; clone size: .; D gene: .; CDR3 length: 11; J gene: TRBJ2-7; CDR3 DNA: TGCAGTGCTCCCCGGCTGGCGGAGCAGTACTTC; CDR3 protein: CSAPRLAEQYF
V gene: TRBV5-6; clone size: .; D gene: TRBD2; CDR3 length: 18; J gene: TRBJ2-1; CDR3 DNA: TGTGCCAGCAGCTTGGGCCCTAGCGGGATCGAAAACTACAATGAGCAGTTCTTC; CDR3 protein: CASSLGPSGIENYNEQFF
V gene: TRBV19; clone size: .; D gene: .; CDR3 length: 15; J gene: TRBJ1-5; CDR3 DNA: TGTGCCAGTAGTATTAGGGGGGTTAGCAATCAGCCCCAGCATTTT; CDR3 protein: CASSIRGVSNQPQHF
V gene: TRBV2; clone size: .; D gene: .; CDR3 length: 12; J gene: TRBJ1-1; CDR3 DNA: TGTGCCAGCACTACAGGGAACACTGAAGCTTTCTTT; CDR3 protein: CASTTGNTEAFF
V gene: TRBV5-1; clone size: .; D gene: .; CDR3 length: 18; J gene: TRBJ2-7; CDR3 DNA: TGCGCCAGCAGCTTGTCGCCCTCCGCCCTCAGTATAAGCTACGAGCAGTACTTC; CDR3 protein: CASSLSPSALSISYEQYF
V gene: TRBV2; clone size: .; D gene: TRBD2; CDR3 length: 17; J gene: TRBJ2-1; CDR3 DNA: TGTGCCAGCCACGGGACTAGCGGGCAGAGCTCCTACAATGAGCAGTTCTTC; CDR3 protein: CASHGTSGQSSYNEQFF
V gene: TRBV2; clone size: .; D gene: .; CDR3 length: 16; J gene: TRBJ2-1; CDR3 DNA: TGTGCCAGCAATAGGAATAGCGGTCTACCGGGCGATGAGCAGTTCTTC; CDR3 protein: CASNRNSGLPGDEQFF
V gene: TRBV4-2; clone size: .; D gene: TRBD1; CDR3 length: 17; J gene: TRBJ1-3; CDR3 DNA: TGTGCCAGCAGCCAAGACCAGGGGGCTTTTACTGGAAACACCATATATTTT; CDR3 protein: CASSQDQGAFTGNTIYF
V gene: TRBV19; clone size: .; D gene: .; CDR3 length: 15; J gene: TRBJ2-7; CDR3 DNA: TGTGCCAGTACCCGAGGGGACTTCGGCTCCTACGAGCAGTACTTC; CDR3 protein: CASTRGDFGSYEQYF
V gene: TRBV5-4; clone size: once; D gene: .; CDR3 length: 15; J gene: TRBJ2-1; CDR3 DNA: TGTGCCAGCAGCTTGTTGTCTAGCTCCTACAATGAGCAGTTCTTC; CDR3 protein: CASSLLSSSYNEQFF
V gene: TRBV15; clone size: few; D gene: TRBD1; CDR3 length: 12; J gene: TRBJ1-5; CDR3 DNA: TGTGCCACTGGACAGGGCGGTCAGCCCCAGCATTTT; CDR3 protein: CATGQGGQPQHF
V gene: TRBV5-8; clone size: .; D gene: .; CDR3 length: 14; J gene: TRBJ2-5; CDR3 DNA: TGTGCCAGCAGCCCCCTCGGGGGATATAAGACCCAGTACTTC; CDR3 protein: CASSPLGGYKTQYF
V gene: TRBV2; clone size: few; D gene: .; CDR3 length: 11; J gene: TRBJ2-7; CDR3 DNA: TGTGCCAGCAGTAGCCACTACGAGCAGTACTTC; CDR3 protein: CASSSHYEQYF
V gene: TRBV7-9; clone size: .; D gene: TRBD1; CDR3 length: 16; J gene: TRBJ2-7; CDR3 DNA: TGTGCCAGCAGCCAGGGCTGGACAGGAGTTTCCTACGAGCAGTACTTC; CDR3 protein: CASSQGWTGVSYEQYF
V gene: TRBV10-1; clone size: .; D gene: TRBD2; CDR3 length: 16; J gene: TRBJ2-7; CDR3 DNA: TGCGCCAGCAGTGCCCCGGGGGGGATCGGAGGCCACGAGCAGTACTTC; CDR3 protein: CASSAPGGIGGHEQYF